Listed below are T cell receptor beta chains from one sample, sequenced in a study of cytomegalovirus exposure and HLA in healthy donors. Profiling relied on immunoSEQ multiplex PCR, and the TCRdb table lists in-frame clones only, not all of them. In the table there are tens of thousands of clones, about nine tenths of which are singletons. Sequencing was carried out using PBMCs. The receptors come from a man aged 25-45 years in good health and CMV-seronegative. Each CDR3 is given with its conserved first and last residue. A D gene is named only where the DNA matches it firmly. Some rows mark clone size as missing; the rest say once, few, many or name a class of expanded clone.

CASSQESGTYEQYF | TGCGCCAGCAGCCAAGAATCAGGAACCTACGAGCAGTACTTC | . | TRBV4-1 | . | TRBJ2-7
CASSAAGTGSTEAFF | TGTGCCAGCAGCGCAGCCGGGACAGGGTCCACTGAAGCTTTCTTT | TRBD1 | TRBV7-6 | . | TRBJ1-1
CASSQDLSSGAREQFF | TGTGCCAGCAGCCAAGATTTAAGTTCAGGGGCTCGTGAGCAGTTCTTC | . | TRBV4-2 | few | TRBJ2-1
CASDSSGNTIYF | TGTGCCAGCGACAGCTCTGGAAACACCATATATTTT | . | TRBV2 | . | TRBJ1-3
CASSLAPRASEAFF | TGTGCCAGCAGCTTAGCCCCCAGGGCCTCTGAAGCTTTCTTT | . | TRBV11-2 | . | TRBJ1-1
CASSLGGKGEQFF | TGTGCCAGCAGCTTGGGCGGGAAGGGTGAGCAGTTCTTC | . | TRBV11-3 | . | TRBJ2-1
CASSPPIDREAFF | TGTGCCAGCTCACCACCGATTGACAGAGAAGCTTTCTTT | . | TRBV18 | . | TRBJ1-1
CASGQGVSTGELFF | TGTGCCAGCGGGCAGGGGGTATCCACCGGGGAGCTGTTTTTT | TRBD1 | TRBV19 | . | TRBJ2-2
CAWSRTSVSNTGELFF | TGTGCCTGGAGCCGGACTAGCGTAAGCAACACCGGGGAGCTGTTTTTT | TRBD2 | TRBV30 | . | TRBJ2-2
CASSGPGRNQPQHF | TGTGCCAGTAGCGGGCCAGGGCGCAATCAGCCCCAGCATTTT | . | TRBV19 | . | TRBJ1-5
CASSLVLVTFNEQFF | TGTGCCAGCAGTTTAGTACTAGTTACCTTCAATGAGCAGTTCTTC | . | TRBV27 | . | TRBJ2-1
CASSVELRSDEQFF | TGTGCCAGCAGTGTCGAACTTCGGTCCGATGAGCAGTTCTTC | . | TRBV28 | . | TRBJ2-1
CASSSPGQGAWYEQYF | TGTGCCAGCAGTTCCCCGGGACAGGGTGCTTGGTACGAGCAGTACTTC | TRBD1 | TRBV28 | . | TRBJ2-7
CASMATYGGSYGYTF | TGTGCCAGCATGGCGACGTACGGGGGTAGTTATGGCTACACCTTC | . | TRBV19 | . | TRBJ1-2
CASSIVAARGRTGTVRTEAFF | TGTGCCAGTAGTATAGTGGCGGCCCGCGGTCGGACAGGGACGGTGAGGACTGAAGCTTTCTTT | TRBD1 | TRBV19 | . | TRBJ1-1
CASSFRRPDTQYF | TGTGCCAGCAGCTTCCGGCGGCCGGATACGCAGTATTTT | . | TRBV7-8 | . | TRBJ2-3
CAWSGDLLYEQYF | TGTGCCTGGAGTGGGGACTTACTCTACGAGCAGTACTTC | . | TRBV30 | . | TRBJ2-7
CASRAAAGLANYGYTF | TGTGCCAGCAGGGCGGCGGCGGGTTTAGCTAACTATGGCTACACCTTC | . | TRBV28 | once | TRBJ1-2
CASSPQGSPSTDTQYF | TGTGCCAGCAGCCCTCAAGGGAGCCCGAGCACAGATACGCAGTATTTT | . | TRBV4-2 | once | TRBJ2-3
CASSGNQGWNSPLHF | TGCGCCAGCAGCGGAAACCAGGGGTGGAATTCACCCCTCCACTTT | . | TRBV5-1 | . | TRBJ1-6
CSVEQFSGANVLTF | TGCAGCGTTGAACAATTCTCTGGGGCCAACGTCCTGACTTTC | . | TRBV29-1 | . | TRBJ2-6
CASSVDEGNIQYF | TGTGCCAGCAGCGTAGATGAGGGAAACATTCAGTACTTC | . | TRBV9 | . | TRBJ2-4